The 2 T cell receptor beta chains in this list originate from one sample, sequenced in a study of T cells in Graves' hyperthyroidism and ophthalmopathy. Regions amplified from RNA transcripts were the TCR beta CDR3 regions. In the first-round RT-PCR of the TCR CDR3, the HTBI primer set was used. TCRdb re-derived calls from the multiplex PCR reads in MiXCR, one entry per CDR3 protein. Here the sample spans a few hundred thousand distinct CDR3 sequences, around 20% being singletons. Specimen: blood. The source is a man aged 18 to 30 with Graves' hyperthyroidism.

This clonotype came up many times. The CDR3 loop is CSVLGRLNYEQYF. For the CDR3, the DNA is TGCAGCGTTTTAGGAAGACTTAACTACGAGCAGTACTTC. The chain combines TRBV29-1 with TRBJ2-7; unclear D gene. The CDR3 extends over 13 amino acids. Trimming stripped 5 bases from V and 3 bases from J, with 14 bases between. From germline, CDR1 is SQVTM and CDR2 ANQGSEA.

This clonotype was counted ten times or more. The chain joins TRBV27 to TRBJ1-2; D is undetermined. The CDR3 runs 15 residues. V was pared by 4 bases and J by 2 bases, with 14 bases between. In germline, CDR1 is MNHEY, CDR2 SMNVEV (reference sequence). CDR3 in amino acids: CASSSIGSGNYGYTF. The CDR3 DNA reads TGTGCCAGCAGTTCTATAGGGTCAGGCAACTATGGCTACACCTTC.